The 12 T cell receptor beta chains below all came from one sample that was sequenced in a study of T-cell memory formation after mild COVID-19. TCRdb itself ran the 5' RACE reads through MiXCR, one entry per CDR3 protein. Found here are approximately 260,000 distinct CDR3 sequences, 15% to 20% of them singletons; the top ten hold around a fifth. The sample was PBMCs or a T cell subset sorted from them (not recorded which). These receptors came from a man between 18 and 35 years old who had mild COVID-19 (a few samples of this study predate the infection). Cell type and time point are not known.

This clonotype was observed a handful of times. This chain links TRBV29-1 with TRBJ2-7; 11 bases are shared with TRBD2. Germline V gene sequence: CDR1 SQVTM, CDR2 ANQGSEA. The CDR3 has 13 residues. The ends lost 7 bases at V and 7 bases at J; junction bases unmatched: 9. The CDR3 is CSALSGGAGEQYF. The CDR3 DNA reads as TGCAGCGCACTTAGCGGGGGGGCCGGTGAGCAGTACTTC.

This clonotype was seen a handful of times. The chain is built from TRBV15 and TRBJ2-7; tentatively, D is TRBD1 or TRBD2 (5 bases each). With 1 base removed from V and 0 bases from J, the gap between germline ends came to 7 bases. CDR1 and CDR2 from the germline V gene are LNHNV and YYDKDF (reference sequence). This CDR3 is built from 14 residues. The CDR3 sequence: CATSRGGDSYEQYF. The CDR3 nucleotides are TGTGCCACCAGCAGAGGAGGGGACTCCTACGAGCAGTACTTC.

V is TRBV7-9 and J is TRBJ2-1; 10 bases agree with TRBD2. Germline-derived CDR1 and CDR2 are SEHNR and FQNEAQ (reference sequence). J lost 9 bases, V lost 2 bases, and 13 bases had no gene match. There are 17 residues in the CDR3. The CDR3 reads CASSLQPGLAREGEQFF. In DNA, the CDR3 is TGTGCCAGCAGCTTACAACCGGGACTAGCGCGGGAGGGTGAGCAGTTCTTC.

V usage is TRBV20-1 and J usage is TRBJ2-3; 11 positions agree with TRBD1. Trimming at V came to 4 bases and at J to 4 bases, leaving 4 bases not matched to a gene. The CDR3 has 14 amino acids. CDR1 is DFQATT, CDR2 SNEGSKA, per germline (reference sequence). The CDR3 DNA is TGCAGTGCTAAGGGACAGGGGGTCGCAGATACGCAGTATTTT. Translated: CSAKGQGVADTQYF.

This clonotype was seen repeatedly, ten times or more. The chain is built from TRBV12-3 or TRBV12-4 and TRBJ2-3; D gene uncertain. V dropped 5 bases and J dropped 4 bases, with 10 bases sitting between them. The CDR3 consists of 13 residues. The DNA of the CDR3 is TGTGCCAGCAGTCGCTTAGGCGCAGATACGCAGTATTTT. As protein: CASSRLGADTQYF.

This clonotype was counted a few times. The rearrangement uses TRBV20-1 and TRBJ2-1, with 12 bases fitting TRBD2. V shed 5 bases, J shed 3 bases, and the junction held 8 bases outside the gene matches. Germline V gene lookup returns CDR1 DFQATT and CDR2 SNEGSKA (reference sequence). The CDR3 has 16 amino acids. CDR3 sequence reads: CSAPPRTSGDYNEQFF. CDR3 in DNA: TGCAGTGCTCCTCCAAGGACTAGCGGGGACTACAATGAGCAGTTCTTC.

The rearrangement joins TRBV7-3 to TRBJ1-2; D ambiguous. Deletions cut 5 bases from V and 6 bases from J, with 19 bases between. This CDR3 is 15 amino acids long. The V gene's germline CDR1 is SGHTA and CDR2 FQGTGA. CDR3 in amino acids: CASSNAGTPRDGYTF. DNA of the CDR3: TGTGCCAGCAGCAATGCCGGAACCCCACGCGATGGCTACACCTTC.

The rearrangement links TRBV27 to TRBJ1-6, with D perhaps matching TRBD1 (5 bases). CDR3 size: 15 residues. V dropped 4 bases and J dropped 7 bases, with 14 bases sitting between them. The germline V gene has CDR1 MNHEY and CDR2 SMNVEV (reference sequence). In nucleotides, the CDR3 is TGTGCCAGCAGTTCCGAGCCTTGGGGGAATTCACCCCTCCACTTT. It encodes CASSSEPWGNSPLHF.

The rearrangement uses TRBV29-1 and TRBJ2-5; D possibly corresponds to TRBD2 (7 bases). From germline, CDR1 is SQVTM and CDR2 ANQGSEA. There are 14 residues in the CDR3. V gave up 7 bases and J gave up 5 bases, with 20 bases separating them. The CDR3, as DNA: TGCAGCGCCCTGGGAGGGGGGCCGGGGGAGACCCAGTACTTC. It encodes CSALGGGPGETQYF.

This clonotype was picked up a small number of times. The chain links TRBV4-1 to TRBJ1-5; the D is unclear. This CDR3 is built from 16 residues. In germline, CDR1 is MGHRA, CDR2 YSYEKL. V shed 0 bases and J shed 2 bases, with 11 bases lying between them. This chain's CDR3 is CASSQDGGIGNQPQHF. DNA of the CDR3: TGCGCCAGCAGCCAAGATGGAGGGATCGGCAATCAGCCCCAGCATTTT.

CDR3 sequence: CASSWGQPNNEQFF. The CDR3 DNA sequence: TGTGCCAGCAGCTGGGGACAGCCAAACAATGAGCAGTTCTTC. V usage is TRBV5-5 and J usage is TRBJ2-1; 7 nucleotides match TRBD1. V dropped 3 bases and J dropped 5; count of bases not matched to a gene: 5. There are 14 residues in the CDR3. CDR1 and CDR2 from the germline V gene are SGHKS and YYEKEE (reference sequence).

The chain carries TRBV12-3 or TRBV12-4 and TRBJ2-2; no definite D call. Trimming took 2 bases from V and 6 from J, leaving 10 bases between them. CDR3 size: 14 residues. The CDR3 bases are TGTGCCAGCAGTTTAAATGGGTTCGCCGGGGAGCTGTTTTTT. Its translation: CASSLNGFAGELFF.